The following is a TCR beta chain sequence with its context. Its antigen is not known. The sample originates from a study of T cells in Graves' hyperthyroidism and ophthalmopathy. Points from the study as a whole: A model of 13 V-J pairs discriminated ophthalmopathy from stable hyperthyroidism.

Regions amplified from RNA transcripts were the TCR beta CDR3 regions. The HTBI set primed first-round TCR CDR3 RT-PCR. One entry per CDR3 protein, called by TCRdb with MiXCR from the multiplex PCR reads. Altogether around 390,000 distinct CDR3 sequences are present, 14% being singletons, with the ten largest covering around 20%. The clonotype was recovered from a woman aged 25 to 39 with Graves' ophthalmopathy. The sequenced sample was blood.

The CDR3 loop is CASSSLQGFRSPLHF. DNA for the CDR3: TGTGCCAGCAGCTCCCTACAGGGGTTTCGCTCACCCCTCCACTTT. This chain connects TRBV7-8 to TRBJ1-6; 7 bases align to TRBD1. CDR3 length: 15 residues. The germline CDR1 and CDR2 sequences are SGHVS and FQNEAQ. Trimming at V came to 4 bases and at J to 10 bases, leaving 10 bases not matched to a gene.